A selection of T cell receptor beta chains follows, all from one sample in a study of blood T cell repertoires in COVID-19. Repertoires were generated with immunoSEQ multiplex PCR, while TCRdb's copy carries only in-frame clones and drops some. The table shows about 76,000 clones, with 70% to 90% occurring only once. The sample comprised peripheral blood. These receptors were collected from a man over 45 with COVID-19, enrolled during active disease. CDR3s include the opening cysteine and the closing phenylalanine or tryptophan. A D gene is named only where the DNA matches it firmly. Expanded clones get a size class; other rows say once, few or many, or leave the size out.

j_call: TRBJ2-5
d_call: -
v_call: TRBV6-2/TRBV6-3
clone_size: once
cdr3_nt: TGTGCCAGCAGTAACGGGGTGGAGACCCAGTACTTC
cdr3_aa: CASSNGVETQYF

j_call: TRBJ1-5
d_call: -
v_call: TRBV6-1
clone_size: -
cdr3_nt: TGTGCCAGCAGTGATGCGGGAAATCAGCCCCAGCATTTT
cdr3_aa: CASSDAGNQPQHF

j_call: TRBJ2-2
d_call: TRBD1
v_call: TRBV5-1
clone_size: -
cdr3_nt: TGCGCCAGTTCCACCGGGACAGCGAACACCGGGGAGCTGTTTTTT
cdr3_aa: CASSTGTANTGELFF

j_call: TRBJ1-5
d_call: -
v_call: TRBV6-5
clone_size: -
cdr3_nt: TGTGCCAGCAGCGCCCTTACTGCGGGCAATCAGCCCCAGCATTTT
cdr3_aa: CASSALTAGNQPQHF

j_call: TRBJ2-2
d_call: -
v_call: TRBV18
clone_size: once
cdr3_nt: TGTGCCAGCTTTGTGGGGAGCGACACCGGGGAGCTGTTTTTT
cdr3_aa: CASFVGSDTGELFF

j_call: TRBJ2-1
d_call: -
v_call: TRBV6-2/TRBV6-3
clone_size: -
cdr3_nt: TGTGCCAGCAGTTACTATACGGGTGAGCAGTTCTTC
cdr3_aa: CASSYYTGEQFF

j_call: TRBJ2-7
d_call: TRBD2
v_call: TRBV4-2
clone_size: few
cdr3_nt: TGTGCCAGCAGCCAAGATCAAGGCGTAGGGACTAGCGGGTTCCCCTCCTACGAGCAGTACTTC
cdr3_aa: CASSQDQGVGTSGFPSYEQYF

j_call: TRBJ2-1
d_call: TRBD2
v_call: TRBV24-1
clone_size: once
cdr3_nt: TGTGCCACCAGTGACCCCACGACCCGACTAGCGGGGTACAATGAGCAGTTCTTC
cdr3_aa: CATSDPTTRLAGYNEQFF

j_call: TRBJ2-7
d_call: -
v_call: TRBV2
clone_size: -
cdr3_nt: TGTGCCAGCGCTGCCGACTACCTGTCCTACGAGCAGTACTTC
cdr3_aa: CASAADYLSYEQYF

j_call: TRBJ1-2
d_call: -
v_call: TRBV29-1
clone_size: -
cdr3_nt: TGCAGCGTTCTACAGGGACCGGAGGGCTACACCTTC
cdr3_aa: CSVLQGPEGYTF

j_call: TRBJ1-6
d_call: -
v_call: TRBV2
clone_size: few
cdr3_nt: TGTGCCAGCAGGGTTCGGGGGGATTCACCCCTCCACTTT
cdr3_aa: CASRVRGDSPLHF

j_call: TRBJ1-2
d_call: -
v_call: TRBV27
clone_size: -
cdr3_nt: TGTGCCAGCAGTTTTACAGGGAACTATGGCTACACCTTC
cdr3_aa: CASSFTGNYGYTF

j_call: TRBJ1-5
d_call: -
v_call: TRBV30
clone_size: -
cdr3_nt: TGTGCCTGGAGTACGGGGGGAGGAAGCAATCAGCCCCAGCATTTT
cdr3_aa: CAWSTGGGSNQPQHF

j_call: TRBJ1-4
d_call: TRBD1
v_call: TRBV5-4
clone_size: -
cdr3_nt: TGTGCCAGCAGCCCAGGGATACAGGGGGCTAGGCCGGGAAAACTGTTTTTT
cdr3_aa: CASSPGIQGARPGKLFF

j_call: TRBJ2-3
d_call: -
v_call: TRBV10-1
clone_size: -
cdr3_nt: TGCGCCAGCAGCGGTCGACTAACAGATACGCAGTATTTT
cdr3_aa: CASSGRLTDTQYF

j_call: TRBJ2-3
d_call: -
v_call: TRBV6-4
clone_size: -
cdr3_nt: TGTGCCAGCAGTGACTCCTGGACTACCACAGATACGCAGTATTTT
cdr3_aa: CASSDSWTTTDTQYF

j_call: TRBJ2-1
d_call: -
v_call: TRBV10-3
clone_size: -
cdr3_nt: TGTGCCATCAGTGTCATGACAGACAATGAGCAGTTCTTC
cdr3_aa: CAISVMTDNEQFF